Listed below are T cell receptor beta chains from one sample, sequenced in a study of a mutant IDH1 vaccine in newly diagnosed glioma. The repertoire was sequenced with immunoSEQ multiplex PCR; TCRdb's copy has only in-frame clones and lacks some. This sample has fewer than 35,000 clones, with about three fifths found just once. No antigen is known for these receptors. Sample: PBMCs, taken from a glioma patient whose treatment included an IDH1 peptide vaccine. These receptors all stem from a woman under 30 with glioma. CDR3s include the opening cysteine and the closing phenylalanine or tryptophan. The D gene is left open where the match is weak. Clone size is stated in some rows and not others, as once, few, many or a class when expanded.

cdr3_nt,cdr3_aa,clone_size,d_call,v_call,j_call
TGTGCCAGCAGCGCCCCGGATGAGCAGTTCTTC,CASSAPDEQFF,few,.,TRBV7-9,TRBJ2-1
TGTGCCAGCAGCTTAACGGGGGAGAGAACAAATGAGCAGTTCTTC,CASSLTGERTNEQFF,few,.,TRBV7-6,TRBJ2-1
TGTGCCAGTAGTGGGGGACAGTTGAACACTGAAGCTTTCTTT,CASSGGQLNTEAFF,.,TRBD1,TRBV19,TRBJ1-1
TGTGCCAGTAGTGGTCAGGGAGGTACGCAGTATTTT,CASSGQGGTQYF,.,.,TRBV19,TRBJ2-3
TGTGCCAGCTCACCTGCGGGGGCTGGAAACACCATATATTTT,CASSPAGAGNTIYF,.,.,TRBV18,TRBJ1-3
TGTGCCAGCACCCGGGTGAACACTGAAGCTTTCTTT,CASTRVNTEAFF,.,.,TRBV19,TRBJ1-1
TGTGCCAGTAGCATAACTGGGAATCCGGACTATGGCTACACCTTC,CASSITGNPDYGYTF,.,.,TRBV19,TRBJ1-2
TGTGCCACCAGCAGGGAGTTGAGATTCGGCTACACCTTC,CATSRELRFGYTF,.,.,TRBV15,TRBJ1-2
TGCGCCAGCAGCTTGGAACGGGGAGTACGCACAGATACGCAGTATTTT,CASSLERGVRTDTQYF,.,.,TRBV5-1,TRBJ2-3
TGTGCCAGCAGTTACTCCCCGCAGGCCTACGAGCAGTACTTC,CASSYSPQAYEQYF,.,.,TRBV6-5,TRBJ2-7
TGCGCCAGCAGCTTGCGGGACCCCTCCAACTATGGCTACACCTTC,CASSLRDPSNYGYTF,.,.,TRBV5-1,TRBJ1-2
TGTGCCAGCAGTTGGGGGTCCGGGGAGCTGTTTTTT,CASSWGSGELFF,.,.,TRBV27,TRBJ2-2
TGTGCCAGCAGCCGACAGGGGGGCAATCAGCCCCAGCATTTT,CASSRQGGNQPQHF,.,TRBD1,TRBV5-8,TRBJ1-5
TGTGCCAGCAGTTCAGTGAACACTGAAGCTTTCTTT,CASSSVNTEAFF,.,.,TRBV27,TRBJ1-1
TGTGCCAGCAGCGCGGGACTGACAAATTCACCCCTCCACTTT,CASSAGLTNSPLHF,once,.,TRBV9,TRBJ1-6
TGTGCCAGCAGCTCATACGCATCTGGGTGGGAAAAACTGTTTTTT,CASSSYASGWEKLFF,.,.,TRBV6-1,TRBJ1-4
TGTGCCTGGAGCCTACAGGGGGCAAACTCACCCCTCCACTTT,CAWSLQGANSPLHF,few,TRBD1,TRBV30,TRBJ1-6
TGTGCCGTAGTTCACCGGGACAGCGATTACGAGCAGTACTTC,CAVVHRDSDYEQYF,.,TRBD1,TRBV7-9,TRBJ2-7
TGTGCCAGCAGAGTACAGGGCAATGAGCAGTTCTTC,CASRVQGNEQFF,.,.,TRBV2,TRBJ2-1
TGTGCCAGCAGTCCTAACAGGGGGGATCAGCCCCAGCATTTT,CASSPNRGDQPQHF,.,TRBD1,TRBV27,TRBJ1-5
TGTGCCAGCAGCTTCAGGCTAGCTGGACGGGATGAGCAGTTCTTC,CASSFRLAGRDEQFF,.,.,TRBV7-9,TRBJ2-1
TGTGCCAGCAGCCTGACAGGGCTGGGGACTGAAGCTTTCTTT,CASSLTGLGTEAFF,.,TRBD1,TRBV14,TRBJ1-1
TGTGCCAGCAGTCCCCCTCCTTACAATGAGCAGTTCTTC,CASSPPPYNEQFF,.,.,TRBV6-5,TRBJ2-1
TGTGCCAGCAGGTTTAATACAGAGGCCCCCCAGCATTTT,CASRFNTEAPQHF,.,.,TRBV7-2,TRBJ1-5
TGTGCTAGCAGCCCACGGACAGGGCACGATGGCTACACCTTC,CASSPRTGHDGYTF,few,TRBD1,TRBV7-7,TRBJ1-2
TGTGCCAGTAGTATAGGGTACGGGACAGGGGCCTACGAGCAGTACTTC,CASSIGYGTGAYEQYF,few,TRBD1,TRBV19,TRBJ2-7
TGTGCCAGTATCGGCGCCTGGGACAGGGGGCTTGGGGCTTTCTTT,CASIGAWDRGLGAFF,few,TRBD1,TRBV19,TRBJ1-1
TGTGCCAGCAGTCGTACGAGCGGTGCCTCCTACGAGCAGTACTTC,CASSRTSGASYEQYF,.,.,TRBV5-4,TRBJ2-7
TGTGCCAGTAGTATAACAGGGACGGGCTCCTACGAGCAGTACTTC,CASSITGTGSYEQYF,.,.,TRBV19,TRBJ2-7
TGCGCCAGCAGCCAAGATGGGGGGGGGAACACCGGGGAGCTGTTTTTT,CASSQDGGGNTGELFF,.,TRBD2,TRBV4-1,TRBJ2-2
TGCAGCGTTTCCCCTAGTATAAGCGAGCAGTACTTC,CSVSPSISEQYF,few,.,TRBV29-1,TRBJ2-7
TGTGCCAGCATGAGGGGCAGGGCTAATGAAAAACTGTTTTTT,CASMRGRANEKLFF,.,.,TRBV7-9,TRBJ1-4
TGTGCCAGCAGTGGGGGCAGGATTCAGCCCCAGCATTTT,CASSGGRIQPQHF,.,.,TRBV2,TRBJ1-5
TGTGCCAGCAGTTACTCAGGGGCCTACGAGCAGTACTTC,CASSYSGAYEQYF,.,.,TRBV6-5,TRBJ2-7
TGTGCCAGCAGCTTAGGTTCCATTCTCGACGAGCAGTACTTC,CASSLGSILDEQYF,.,.,TRBV11-2,TRBJ2-7
TGTGCCACCAGCAGAGTCGGGTCGGGAGCGGTACAAGAGACCCAGTACTTC,CATSRVGSGAVQETQYF,.,.,TRBV15,TRBJ2-5
TGTGCCAGCAGTGAATTGACTAGCGAACTTACCTACGAGCAGTACTTC,CASSELTSELTYEQYF,.,TRBD2,TRBV2,TRBJ2-7
TGCAGCGTTGACTGGGGGCTGGTGAACACTGAAGCTTTCTTT,CSVDWGLVNTEAFF,.,.,TRBV29-1,TRBJ1-1
TGTGCCAGCAGCCGTATGTCAAATACGGGAAACATTCAGTACTTC,CASSRMSNTGNIQYF,.,.,TRBV14,TRBJ2-4
TGTGCCAGCCGACTAGCGGGGGTCTCCTACGAGCAGTACTTC,CASRLAGVSYEQYF,.,TRBD2,TRBV27,TRBJ2-7
TGCGCCAGCAGCCAAGTTTCTAGCGGGGTCTACAATGAGCAGTTCTTC,CASSQVSSGVYNEQFF,.,TRBD2,TRBV4-1,TRBJ2-1
TGTGCCAGCAGTGAATTGGGGGGGTATACCTACAATGAGCAGTTCTTC,CASSELGGYTYNEQFF,few,TRBD2,TRBV25-1,TRBJ2-1
TGTGCCAGCAGCCAAACGACAGGGAATGGCTACACCTTC,CASSQTTGNGYTF,.,TRBD1,TRBV5-4,TRBJ1-2